This entry is about one T cell receptor beta chain. The repertoire was sequenced with immunoSEQ multiplex PCR; TCRdb's copy has only in-frame clones and lacks some. This sample has roughly 72,000 clones, with around 89% found just once. This CDR3 has 15 residues. J gave up 6 bases and V 7 bases, and 8 bases lay outside the gene matches. Looked up from germline, CDR1 is SNHLY and CDR2 is FYNNEI. The data stem from a study of T cell changes during pregnancy in multiple sclerosis. The sequence was obtained from a female donor in good health, enrolled as a control in a pregnancy study. The J gene is TRBJ1-5, the V gene TRBV2, with 11 bases that match TRBD1. Sample: peripheral blood, taken in the first trimester of pregnancy. The CDR3 region has the DNA TGTGCCAGCATAAGTGGGACAGGGGGTTTTCAGCCCCAGCATTTT. This translates into CASISGTGGFQPQHF. The variable domain in full, with the rest retrieved from reference TRBV2 and TRBJ1-5, is EPEVTQTPSHQVTQMGQEVILRCVPISNHLYFYWYRQILGQKVEFLVSFYNNEISEKSEIFDDQFSVERPDGSNFTLKIRSTKLEDSAMYFCASISGTGGFQPQHFGDGTRLSIL.